This is a list of T cell receptor beta chains from one sample in a study of T-cell reconstitution after alpha-beta-depleted transplantation in children. TCRdb re-called the PCR reads through MiXCR, storing one row per CDR3 protein. Counted here are fewer than 550,000 distinct CDR3 sequences, 9.5% to 13% occurring once; the ten biggest clones make up roughly 6%. The material was PBMCs from the stem cell graft donor, obtained from the stem cell graft. These receptors came from a human donor who donated a stem cell graft to a child with acute myeloid leukemia. CDR3s leave out the opening cysteine and the closing phenylalanine or tryptophan. Fields, in order: V gene, D gene, J gene, CDR3 protein. D genes are given only for firm matches.

v_call: TRBV6-2/TRBV6-3; d_call: .; j_call: TRBJ2-1; cdr3_aa: ASSHGDGGNEQF
v_call: TRBV29-1; d_call: .; j_call: TRBJ2-6; cdr3_aa: SVVPGSGANVLT
v_call: TRBV20-1; d_call: TRBD1; j_call: TRBJ1-3; cdr3_aa: SGKEGTDGNTIY
v_call: TRBV10-3; d_call: .; j_call: TRBJ1-6; cdr3_aa: AISIDSTNSPLH
v_call: TRBV20-1; d_call: TRBD1; j_call: TRBJ1-1; cdr3_aa: SAPGDRGFNTEAF
v_call: TRBV3-1; d_call: .; j_call: TRBJ2-3; cdr3_aa: ATSFGTDTQY
v_call: TRBV5-6; d_call: .; j_call: TRBJ1-1; cdr3_aa: ASSVGLGTEAF
v_call: TRBV20-1; d_call: TRBD1; j_call: TRBJ1-5; cdr3_aa: SAHRGGVGSNQPQH
v_call: TRBV4-2; d_call: TRBD2; j_call: TRBJ2-1; cdr3_aa: ASTQREGSYNEQF
v_call: TRBV12-3/TRBV12-4; d_call: .; j_call: TRBJ2-2; cdr3_aa: ASSRTENTGELF
v_call: TRBV27; d_call: .; j_call: TRBJ2-7; cdr3_aa: ASSLGTRSYEQY
v_call: TRBV3-1; d_call: .; j_call: TRBJ1-2; cdr3_aa: ASSHESLYGYT
v_call: TRBV7-2; d_call: TRBD2; j_call: TRBJ2-1; cdr3_aa: ASSATGGGNEQF
v_call: TRBV29-1; d_call: TRBD2; j_call: TRBJ2-5; cdr3_aa: SVETAGVETQY
v_call: TRBV20-1; d_call: TRBD2; j_call: TRBJ2-3; cdr3_aa: SAPVGGKGMQY
v_call: TRBV20-1; d_call: .; j_call: TRBJ1-5; cdr3_aa: SAREGGRDRNQPQH
v_call: TRBV20-1; d_call: .; j_call: TRBJ2-3; cdr3_aa: SARDPADTSPDTQY
v_call: TRBV7-8; d_call: TRBD2; j_call: TRBJ2-3; cdr3_aa: ASSPSGRATSTDTQY
v_call: TRBV20-1; d_call: TRBD2; j_call: TRBJ2-2; cdr3_aa: SAKISGRVGELF
v_call: TRBV9; d_call: TRBD1; j_call: TRBJ2-5; cdr3_aa: ASSVGTAQETQY
v_call: TRBV5-1; d_call: .; j_call: TRBJ1-2; cdr3_aa: ASSEGASNRGYT
v_call: TRBV20-1; d_call: .; j_call: TRBJ2-5; cdr3_aa: SARDLGGQETQY
v_call: TRBV6-1; d_call: TRBD2; j_call: TRBJ2-5; cdr3_aa: ASRVAGRSGETQY
v_call: TRBV29-1; d_call: .; j_call: TRBJ2-1; cdr3_aa: SVEVGQKPYNEQF
v_call: TRBV7-9; d_call: .; j_call: TRBJ2-1; cdr3_aa: ASSLLSQGRGNEQF
v_call: TRBV7-7; d_call: TRBD2; j_call: TRBJ2-1; cdr3_aa: ASSKGLAGGYDNEQF
v_call: TRBV29-1; d_call: TRBD2; j_call: TRBJ2-5; cdr3_aa: SVATSGGVSKTQY
v_call: TRBV7-8; d_call: .; j_call: TRBJ2-7; cdr3_aa: ASSLAESSYEQY
v_call: TRBV10-3; d_call: .; j_call: TRBJ2-3; cdr3_aa: AIQGSVTDTQY
v_call: TRBV19; d_call: .; j_call: TRBJ1-2; cdr3_aa: ASPSGSPGDYGYT
v_call: TRBV10-3; d_call: .; j_call: TRBJ1-1; cdr3_aa: AISELANTEAF
v_call: TRBV6-4; d_call: .; j_call: TRBJ2-1; cdr3_aa: ASSQGTDNEQF
v_call: TRBV12-3/TRBV12-4; d_call: .; j_call: TRBJ1-5; cdr3_aa: ASSPTPGVQPQH
v_call: TRBV21-1; d_call: .; j_call: TRBJ2-2; cdr3_aa: ASTHSGSVKVGELF
v_call: TRBV7-2; d_call: TRBD1; j_call: TRBJ2-3; cdr3_aa: AGGDRASDTQY
v_call: TRBV20-1; d_call: .; j_call: TRBJ1-1; cdr3_aa: SARGSGSLKAEAF
v_call: TRBV11-2; d_call: .; j_call: TRBJ2-5; cdr3_aa: ASSLFAGRQETQY